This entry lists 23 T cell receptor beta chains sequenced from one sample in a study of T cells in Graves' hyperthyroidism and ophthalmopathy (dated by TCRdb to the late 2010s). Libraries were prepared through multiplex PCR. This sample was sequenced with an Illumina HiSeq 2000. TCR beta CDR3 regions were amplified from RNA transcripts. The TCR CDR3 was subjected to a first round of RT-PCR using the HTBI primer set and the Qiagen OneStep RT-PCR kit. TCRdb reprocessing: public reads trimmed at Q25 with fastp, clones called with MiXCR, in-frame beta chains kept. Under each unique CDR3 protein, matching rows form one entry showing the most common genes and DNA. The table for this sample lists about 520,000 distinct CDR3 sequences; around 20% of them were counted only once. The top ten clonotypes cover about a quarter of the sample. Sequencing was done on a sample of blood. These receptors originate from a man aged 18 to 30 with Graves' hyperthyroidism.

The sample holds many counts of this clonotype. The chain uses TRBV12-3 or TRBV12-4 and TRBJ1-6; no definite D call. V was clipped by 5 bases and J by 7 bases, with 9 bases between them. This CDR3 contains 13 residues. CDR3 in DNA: TGTGCCAGCAGTAGGAGAGGGAATTCACCCCTCCACTTT. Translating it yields CASSRRGNSPLHF.

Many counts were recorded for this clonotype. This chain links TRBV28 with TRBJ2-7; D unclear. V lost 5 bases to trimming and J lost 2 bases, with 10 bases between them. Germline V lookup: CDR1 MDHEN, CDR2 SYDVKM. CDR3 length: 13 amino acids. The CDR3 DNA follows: TGTGCCAGCAGTCCCCGGGCTGCCTACGAGCAGTACTTC. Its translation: CASSPRAAYEQYF.

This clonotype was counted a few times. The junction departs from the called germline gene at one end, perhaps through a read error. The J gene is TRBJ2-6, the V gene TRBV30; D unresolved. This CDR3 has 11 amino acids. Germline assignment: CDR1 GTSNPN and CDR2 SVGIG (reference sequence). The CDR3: CAWSGANVLAF. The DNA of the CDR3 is TGTGCCTGGAGTGGGGCCAACGTCCTGGCTTTC. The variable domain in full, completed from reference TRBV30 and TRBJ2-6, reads SQTIHQWPATLVQPVGSPLSLECTVEGTSNPNLYWYRQAAGRGLQLLFYSVGIGQISSEVPQNLSASRPQDRQFILSSKKLLLSDSGFYLCAWSGANVLAFGAGSRLTVL.

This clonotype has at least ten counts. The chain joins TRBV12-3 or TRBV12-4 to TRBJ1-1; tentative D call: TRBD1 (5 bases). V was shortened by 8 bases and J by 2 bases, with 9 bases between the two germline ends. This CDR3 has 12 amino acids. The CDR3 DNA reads TGTGCCAGCCAGGGCCTTAACACTGAAGCTTTCTTT. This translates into CASQGLNTEAFF.

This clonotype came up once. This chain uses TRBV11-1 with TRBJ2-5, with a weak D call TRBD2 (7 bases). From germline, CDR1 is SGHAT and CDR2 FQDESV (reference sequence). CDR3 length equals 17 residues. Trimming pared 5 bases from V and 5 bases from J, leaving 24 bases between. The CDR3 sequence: CASSPNLQGGEWETQYF. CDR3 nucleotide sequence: TGTGCCAGCAGCCCCAATCTCCAAGGGGGGGAGTGGGAGACCCAGTACTTC.

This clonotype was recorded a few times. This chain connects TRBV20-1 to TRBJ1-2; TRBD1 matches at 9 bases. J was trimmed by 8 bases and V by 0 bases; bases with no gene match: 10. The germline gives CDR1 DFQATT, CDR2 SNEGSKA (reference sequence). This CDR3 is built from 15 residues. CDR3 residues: CSARDLPLGQGGYTF. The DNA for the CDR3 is TGCAGTGCTAGAGATCTTCCCTTGGGACAGGGAGGCTACACCTTC.

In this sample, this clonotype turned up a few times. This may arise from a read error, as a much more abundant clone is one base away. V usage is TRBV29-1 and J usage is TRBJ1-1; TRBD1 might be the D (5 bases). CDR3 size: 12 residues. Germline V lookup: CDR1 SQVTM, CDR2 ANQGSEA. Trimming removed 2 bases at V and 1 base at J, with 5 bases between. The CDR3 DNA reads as TGCAGCGTTGAACAGGGGAACACTGAAGCTTTCTTT. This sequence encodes CSVEQGNTEAFF.

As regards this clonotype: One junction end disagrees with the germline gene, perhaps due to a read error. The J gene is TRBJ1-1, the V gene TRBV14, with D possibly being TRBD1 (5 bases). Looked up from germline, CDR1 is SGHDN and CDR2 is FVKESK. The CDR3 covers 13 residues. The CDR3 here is CASSQGAGTEACF. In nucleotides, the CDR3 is TGTGCCAGCAGCCAAGGGGCCGGGACTGAAGCTTGCTTT.

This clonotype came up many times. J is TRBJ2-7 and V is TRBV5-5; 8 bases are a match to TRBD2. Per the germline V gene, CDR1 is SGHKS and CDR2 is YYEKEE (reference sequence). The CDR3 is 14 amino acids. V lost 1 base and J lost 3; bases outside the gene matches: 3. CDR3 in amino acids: CASSLLAGNYEQYF. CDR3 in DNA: TGTGCCAGCAGCTTGCTAGCGGGTAACTACGAGCAGTACTTC.

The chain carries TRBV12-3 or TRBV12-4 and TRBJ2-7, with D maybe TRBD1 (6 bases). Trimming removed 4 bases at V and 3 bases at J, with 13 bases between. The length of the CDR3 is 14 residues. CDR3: CASSSDSFYYEQYF. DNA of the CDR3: TGTGCCAGCAGTTCGGACAGTTTTTACTACGAGCAGTACTTC.

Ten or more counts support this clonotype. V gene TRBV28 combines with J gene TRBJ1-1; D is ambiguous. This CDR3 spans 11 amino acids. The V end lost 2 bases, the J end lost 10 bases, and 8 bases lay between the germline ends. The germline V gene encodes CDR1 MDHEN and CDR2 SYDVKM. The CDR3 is CASSLSLAAFF. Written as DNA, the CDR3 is TGTGCCAGCAGTTTAAGTCTCGCAGCTTTCTTT.

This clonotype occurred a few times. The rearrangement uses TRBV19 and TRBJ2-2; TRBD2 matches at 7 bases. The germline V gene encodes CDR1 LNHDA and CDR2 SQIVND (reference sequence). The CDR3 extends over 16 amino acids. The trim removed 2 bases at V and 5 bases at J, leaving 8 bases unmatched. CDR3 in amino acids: CASSILPGGLTGELFF. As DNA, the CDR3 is TGTGCCAGTAGTATATTGCCCGGGGGGTTGACCGGGGAGCTGTTTTTT.

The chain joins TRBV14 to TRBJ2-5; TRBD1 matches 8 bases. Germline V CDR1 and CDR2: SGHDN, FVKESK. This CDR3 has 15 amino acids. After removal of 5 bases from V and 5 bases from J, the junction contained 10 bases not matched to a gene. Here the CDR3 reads CASSNPTGAGETQYF. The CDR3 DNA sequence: TGTGCCAGCAGCAATCCGACAGGGGCCGGTGAGACCCAGTACTTC.

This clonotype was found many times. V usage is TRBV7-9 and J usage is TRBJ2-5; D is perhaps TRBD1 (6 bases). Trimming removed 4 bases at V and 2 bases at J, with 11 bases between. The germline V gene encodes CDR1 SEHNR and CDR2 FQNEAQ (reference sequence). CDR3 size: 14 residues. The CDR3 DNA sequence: TGTGCCAGCAGCTCACAGGACAGACAAGAGACCCAGTACTTC. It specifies CASSSQDRQETQYF.

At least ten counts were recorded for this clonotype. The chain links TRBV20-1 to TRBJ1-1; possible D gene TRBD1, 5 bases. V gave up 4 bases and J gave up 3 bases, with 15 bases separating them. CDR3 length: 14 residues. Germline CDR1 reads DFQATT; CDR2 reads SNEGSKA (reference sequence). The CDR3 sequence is CSATPIQGHTEAFF. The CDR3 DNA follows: TGCAGTGCTACCCCTATTCAGGGACACACTGAAGCTTTCTTT.

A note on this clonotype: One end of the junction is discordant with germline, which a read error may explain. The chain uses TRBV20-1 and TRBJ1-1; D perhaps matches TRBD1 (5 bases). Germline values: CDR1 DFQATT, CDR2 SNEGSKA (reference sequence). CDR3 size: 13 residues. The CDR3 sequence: CSARVLMGTDAFF. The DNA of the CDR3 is TGCAGTGCTAGGGTCCTCATGGGGACTGATGCTTTCTTT.

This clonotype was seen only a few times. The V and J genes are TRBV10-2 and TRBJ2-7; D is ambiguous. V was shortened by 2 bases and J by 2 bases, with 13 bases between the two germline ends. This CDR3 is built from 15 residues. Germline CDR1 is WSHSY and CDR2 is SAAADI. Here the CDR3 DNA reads TGCGCCAGCAGTGAGCCGATACTTGGGACCTACGAGCAGTACTTC. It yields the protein CASSEPILGTYEQYF.

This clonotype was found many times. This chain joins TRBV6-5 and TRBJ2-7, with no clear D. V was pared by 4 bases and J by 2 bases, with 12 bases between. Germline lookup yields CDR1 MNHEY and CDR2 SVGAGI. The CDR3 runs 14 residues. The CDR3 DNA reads TGTGCCAGCAGTTCAGAGTCGTATCCCTACGAGCAGTACTTC. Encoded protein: CASSSESYPYEQYF.

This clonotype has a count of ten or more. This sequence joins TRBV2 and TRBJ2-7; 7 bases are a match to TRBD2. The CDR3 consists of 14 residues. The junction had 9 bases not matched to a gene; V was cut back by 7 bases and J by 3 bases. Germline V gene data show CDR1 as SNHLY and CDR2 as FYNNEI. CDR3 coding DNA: TGTGCCAGCAAACCTACTAGCGAGGGCTACGAGCAGTACTTC. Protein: CASKPTSEGYEQYF.

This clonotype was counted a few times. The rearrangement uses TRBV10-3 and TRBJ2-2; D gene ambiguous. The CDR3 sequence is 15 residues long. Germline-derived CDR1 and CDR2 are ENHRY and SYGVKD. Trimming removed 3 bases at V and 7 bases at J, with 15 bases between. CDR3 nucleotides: TGTGCCATCAGTGAAAGCAGAGTTCCAGACGGGGAGCTGTTTTTT. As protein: CAISESRVPDGELFF.

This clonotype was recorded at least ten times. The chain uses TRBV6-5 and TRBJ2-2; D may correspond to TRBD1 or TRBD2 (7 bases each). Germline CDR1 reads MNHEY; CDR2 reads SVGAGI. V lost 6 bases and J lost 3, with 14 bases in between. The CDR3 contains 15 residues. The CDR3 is CASSPPGGDTGELFF. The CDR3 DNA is TGTGCCAGCAGCCCCCCAGGGGGGGACACCGGGGAGCTGTTTTTT.

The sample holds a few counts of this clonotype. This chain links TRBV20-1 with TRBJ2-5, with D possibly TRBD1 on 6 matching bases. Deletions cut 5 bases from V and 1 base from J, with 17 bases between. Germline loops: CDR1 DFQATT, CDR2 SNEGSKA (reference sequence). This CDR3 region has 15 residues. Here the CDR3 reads CSAPSNQGIQETQYF. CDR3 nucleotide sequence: TGCAGTGCTCCCAGCAATCAGGGGATCCAAGAGACCCAGTACTTC.

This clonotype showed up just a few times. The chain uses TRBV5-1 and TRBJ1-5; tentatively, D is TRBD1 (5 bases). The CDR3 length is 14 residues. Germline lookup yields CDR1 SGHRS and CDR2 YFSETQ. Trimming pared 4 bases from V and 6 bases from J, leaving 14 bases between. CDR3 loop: CASSPDHGGQPQHF. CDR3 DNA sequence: TGCGCCAGCAGCCCGGACCATGGGGGTCAGCCCCAGCATTTT.